The 30 T cell receptor beta chains listed next were all sequenced from one sample in a study of T cell clonotyping in hematopoietic cell transplantation. Profiling relied on immunoSEQ multiplex PCR, and the TCRdb table lists in-frame clones only, not all of them. This repertoire shows around 26,000 clones, approximately 77% found once; its top ten account for around 1.8%. As to time point: recipient sample about 28 days before transplant, after cytoreduction. The sample in question was peripheral blood mononuclear cells, obtained before stem cell transplant. Every receptor here comes from a man aged 35-49 years with acute myeloid leukemia. Some clones in this sample may be carry-over from other donors' samples.

The V call is TRBV15, the J call TRBJ2-7; D is perhaps TRBD2 (5 bases). The CDR3 covers 15 residues. Germline V gene data show CDR1 as LNHNV and CDR2 as YYDKDF (reference sequence). V lost 0 bases and J 2 bases, leaving 11 bases between the germline ends. In nucleotides, the CDR3 is TGTGCCACCAGCAGAGATGGAGGAGCGACCTACGAGCAGTACTTC. Its translation: CATSRDGGATYEQYF.

The V and J genes are TRBV28 and TRBJ2-7; perhaps TRBD1 as D (6 bases). The V gene lost 5 bases and the J gene lost 12 bases, with 17 bases spanning the gap. This CDR3 region has 12 residues. Germline-derived CDR1 and CDR2 are MDHEN and SYDVKM. The CDR3: CASSPNRDTGYF. In DNA, the CDR3 is TGTGCCAGCAGTCCAAACCGGGACACCGGGTACTTC.

This chain uses TRBV11-3 with TRBJ2-3, with 11 bases fitting TRBD2. The V gene end was trimmed by 5 bases and the J gene end by 8 bases; junction bases not matched to a gene: 12. The CDR3 is made up of 16 amino acids. CDR1 and CDR2 from the germline V gene are SGHNT and YENEEA. CDR3 loop: CASSTTGTSGPGTQYF. DNA for the CDR3: TGTGCCAGCAGCACCACCGGGACTAGCGGTCCAGGTACGCAGTATTTT.

The chain couples TRBV13 to TRBJ2-1, with D hard to call. CDR3 length equals 15 residues. V was clipped by 5 bases and J by 8 bases, with 19 bases between them. CDR1 PRHDT and CDR2 FYEKMQ come from the germline V gene (reference sequence). The CDR3 DNA is TGTGCCAGCAGCAAACCAACCGTACAGAGCGATGAGCAGTTCTTC. This codes for CASSKPTVQSDEQFF.

This chain connects TRBV25-1 to TRBJ1-4; the D gene is possibly TRBD1 (5 bases). CDR1 is MGHDK, CDR2 SYGVNS, per germline. The CDR3 runs 15 residues. V lost 2 bases, J lost 1 base, and 8 bases lay in between. CDR3 sequence reads: CASSEVGGTNEKLFF. DNA for the CDR3: TGTGCCAGCAGTGAAGTCGGGGGAACTAATGAAAAACTGTTTTTT.

The chain uses TRBV11-3 and TRBJ2-3; D is unclear. Germline V gives CDR1 SGHNT, CDR2 YENEEA. This CDR3 is built from 12 residues. V lost 2 bases and J lost 4, with 4 bases in between. The CDR3 is CASSLNSDTQYF. DNA of the CDR3: TGTGCCAGCAGCTTAAACTCAGATACGCAGTATTTT.

The rearrangement links TRBV10-1 to TRBJ2-1; D could derive from TRBD1 or TRBD2 (5 bases each). V lost 7 bases, J lost 3 bases, and 16 bases lay in between. The CDR3 consists of 15 residues. The germline V gene encodes CDR1 WNHNN and CDR2 SYGVQD (reference sequence). CDR3 sequence (DNA): TGCGCCAGCAATACCGGGACGGGGAACTACAATGAGCAGTTCTTC. Its protein is CASNTGTGNYNEQFF.

This chain joins TRBV6-1 and TRBJ2-2; D unresolved. Trimming removed 6 bases at V and 4 bases at J, with 6 bases between. The CDR3 is made up of 12 amino acids. Germline V CDR1 and CDR2: MNHNS, SASEGT. CDR3 nucleotides: TGTGCCAGCAGGAAAAGCACCGGGGAGCTGTTTTTT. It yields the protein CASRKSTGELFF.

This clone has just a few counts. This chain connects TRBV7-2 to TRBJ2-2; D possibly corresponds to TRBD2 (5 bases). V lost 3 bases and J lost 5, with 13 bases in between. Germline assignment: CDR1 SGHTA and CDR2 FQGNSA. This CDR3 spans 15 amino acids. CDR3 in DNA: TGTGCCAGCAGCTTCCTGCCTACGGGGACCGGGGAGCTGTTTTTT. Translation: CASSFLPTGTGELFF.

The chain links TRBV11-2 to TRBJ1-2; no reliable D call. The CDR3 spans 13 residues. The germline V gene has CDR1 SGHAT and CDR2 FQNNGV. With 1 base removed from V and 8 bases from J, the gap between germline ends came to 11 bases. The DNA for the CDR3 is TGTGCCAGCAGCTTAGTTCTATTTGTGGGCTACACCTTC. This sequence encodes CASSLVLFVGYTF.

The chain combines TRBV11-2 with TRBJ1-1, with TRBD1 identical over 7 bases. The CDR3 length is 14 residues. The V gene end was trimmed by 2 bases and the J gene end by 7 bases; junction bases not matched to a gene: 7. Germline assignment: CDR1 SGHAT and CDR2 FQNNGV. The CDR3 DNA follows: TGTGCCAGCAGCTTAAGACAGGGTGGAGGTGAAGCTTTCTTT. As protein: CASSLRQGGGEAFF. Drawing the rest from reference TRBV11-2 and TRBJ1-1, the complete variable domain is EAGVAQSPRYKIIEKRQSVAFWCNPISGHATLYWYQQILGQGPKLLIQFQNNGVVDDSQLPKDRFSAERLKGVDSTLKIQPAKLEDSAVYLCASSLRQGGGEAFFGQGTRLTVV.

There are a few counts of this clone. The gene calls are TRBV5-1 and TRBJ1-1, with TRBD1 identical over 8 bases. Per the germline V gene, CDR1 is SGHRS and CDR2 is YFSETQ. Germline trimming cut 3 bases from V and 1 base from J; bases unmatched to any gene: 5. The CDR3 is 15 residues long. CDR3 protein: CASSSWTGPNTEAFF. In DNA form, the CDR3 reads TGCGCCAGCAGCTCCTGGACAGGGCCGAACACTGAAGCTTTCTTT.

The V gene is TRBV21-1, the J gene TRBJ2-7. TRBV21-1 represents a pseudogene. The CDR3 has 16 amino acids. CDR3 nucleotides: TGTGCCAGCAGCCCCTCCCTTCGGACGTTAGCCTACGAGCAGTACTTC. Encoded protein: CASSPSLRTLAYEQYF.

The V and J genes are TRBV6-6 and TRBJ2-2, with 7 bases aligning to TRBD1. The V segment lost 7 bases and the J segment 0 bases; nucleotides outside the gene matches: 2. The CDR3 has 14 amino acids. CDR1 and CDR2 (germline): MNHNY, SVGAGI (reference sequence). The DNA for the CDR3 is TGTGCCAGCAAGGGACAGTCGAACACCGGGGAGCTGTTTTTT. Protein: CASKGQSNTGELFF.

In this sample, this clone turned up once. The chain couples TRBV5-6 to TRBJ2-7; 12 nucleotides match TRBD1. Looked up from germline, CDR1 is SGHDT and CDR2 is YYEEEE. The CDR3 runs 14 residues. The junction had 6 bases not matched to a gene; V was cut back by 4 bases and J by 7 bases. The CDR3 here is CASSPGQGAKEQYF. The CDR3 bases are TGTGCCAGCAGCCCGGGACAGGGGGCGAAGGAGCAGTACTTC.

V usage is TRBV5-6 and J usage is TRBJ1-5; 8 bases fit TRBD1. This CDR3 has 16 residues. With V trimmed by 4 bases and J by 4 bases, 10 bases remained unmatched. CDR1 is SGHDT, CDR2 YYEEEE, per germline. The CDR3 sequence: CASSSAGTGLNQPQHF. In DNA, the CDR3 is TGTGCCAGCAGCAGCGCCGGGACAGGTCTTAATCAGCCCCAGCATTTT.

This clone turned up a few times. The chain combines TRBV19 with TRBJ1-2; D uncertain. V gave up 5 bases and J gave up 8 bases, with 18 bases separating them. CDR1 and CDR2 (germline): LNHDA, SQIVND (reference sequence). This CDR3 is built from 14 residues. As DNA, the CDR3 is TGTGCCAGTAGTTCCCGGACGGGCCTCAGCGGCTACACCTTC. Its protein is CASSSRTGLSGYTF. Drawing the rest from reference TRBV19 and TRBJ1-2, the complete variable domain is DGGITQSPKYLFRKEGQNVTLSCEQNLNHDAMYWYRQDPGQGLRLIYYSQIVNDFQKGDIAEGYSVSREKKESFPLTVTSAQKNPTAFYLCASSSRTGLSGYTFGSGTRLTVV.

The rearrangement links TRBV6-1 to TRBJ1-4, with D possibly matching TRBD1 (6 bases). Germline assignment: CDR1 MNHNS and CDR2 SASEGT. The CDR3 covers 17 residues. With 2 bases removed from V and 0 bases from J, the gap between germline ends came to 13 bases. The CDR3 loop is CASSESGAHATNEKLFF. In DNA form, the CDR3 reads TGTGCCAGCAGTGAATCAGGGGCCCATGCAACTAATGAAAAACTGTTTTTT.

V usage is TRBV4-3 and J usage is TRBJ1-5; D uncertain. Germline V gene sequence: CDR1 LGHNA, CDR2 YSLEER. The CDR3 contains 15 residues. The V end was cut by 1 base, the J end by 4 bases, with 11 bases between. DNA of the CDR3: TGCGCCAGCAGCCAAGGTCAAGCAGGTAATCAGCCCCAGCATTTT. Its translation is CASSQGQAGNQPQHF.

This clone appeared once. V and J are TRBV9 and TRBJ2-1; 9 nucleotides align to TRBD2. Germline CDR1 and CDR2: SGDLS and YYNGEE. The CDR3 contains 18 residues. Trimming at V came to 0 bases and at J to 5 bases, leaving 12 bases not matched to a gene. CDR3 nucleotides: TGTGCCAGCAGCGTAGATTTGGCTAGCGGGAATCGTCACAATGAGCAGTTCTTC. Its protein is CASSVDLASGNRHNEQFF.

This clone has only a few counts. The genes are TRBV6-5 and TRBJ1-2; D gene unclear. The V gene lost 5 bases and the J gene lost 2 bases, with 6 bases spanning the gap. CDR3 length: 12 amino acids. Looked up from germline, CDR1 is MNHEY and CDR2 is SVGAGI. CDR3 region: CASSKQNYGYTF. The CDR3 DNA reads TGTGCCAGCAGTAAACAGAACTATGGCTACACCTTC.

The chain joins TRBV7-8 to TRBJ1-2, with TRBD1 matching over 7 bases. Trimming removed 4 bases from V and 1 base from J; junction bases left unmatched: 3. Germline CDR1 SGHVS, CDR2 FQNEAQ. The CDR3 totals 14 residues. The CDR3 coding sequence is TGTGCCAGCAGCTACCGGGACAGTAACTATGGCTACACCTTC. Translated: CASSYRDSNYGYTF. Supplemented by reference TRBV7-8 and TRBJ1-2, the full variable domain reads GAGVSQSPRYKVAKRGQDVALRCDPISGHVSLFWYQQALGQGPEFLTYFQNEAQLDKSGLPSDRFFAERPEGSVSTLKIQRTQQEDSAVYLCASSYRDSNYGYTFGSGTRLTVV.

The J gene is TRBJ2-3, the V gene TRBV2; possibly TRBD1 or TRBD2 for D (5 bases each). The CDR3 is made up of 14 amino acids. V lost 4 bases to trimming and J lost 6 bases, with 14 bases between them. The germline V gene has CDR1 SNHLY and CDR2 FYNNEI. CDR3 coding DNA: TGTGCCAGCAGTGCACGGGACCCCGGCGATACGCAGTATTTT. This codes for CASSARDPGDTQYF.

The V gene is TRBV5-4, the J gene TRBJ1-5, with 7 positions matching TRBD1. The CDR3 contains 15 residues. Germline values: CDR1 SGHNT, CDR2 YYREEE (reference sequence). J gave up 4 bases and V 0 bases, and 4 bases lay outside the gene matches. The CDR3 coding sequence is TGTGCCAGCAGCTTGGGGGGGACAGTTAATCAGCCCCAGCATTTT. Amino acids: CASSLGGTVNQPQHF. Based on the CDR3 plus reference TRBV5-4 and TRBJ1-5, the full variable domain is ETGVTQSPTHLIKTRGQQVTLRCSSQSGHNTVSWYQQALGQGPQFIFQYYREEENGRGNFPPRFSGLQFPNYSSELNVNALELDDSALYLCASSLGGTVNQPQHFGDGTRLSIL.

The V gene is TRBV11-3, the J gene TRBJ1-1, with 9 bases aligning to TRBD1. J lost 8 bases, V lost 2 bases, and 9 bases had no gene match. The CDR3 length is 15 residues. Per germline, CDR1 SGHNT and CDR2 YENEEA. This CDR3 reads CASSLRHSGTGEAFF. The CDR3 DNA sequence: TGTGCCAGCAGCTTACGACATTCCGGGACAGGGGAAGCTTTCTTT.

The chain joins TRBV30 to TRBJ1-2; weak D call: TRBD1 (5 bases). V was pared by 0 bases and J by 6 bases, with 20 bases between. The CDR3 runs to 16 residues. Germline CDR1 is GTSNPN and CDR2 is SVGIG (reference sequence). The CDR3 region is CAWSVGWSSGVDGYTF. The CDR3, as DNA: TGTGCCTGGAGTGTTGGATGGTCGTCGGGGGTCGATGGCTACACCTTC.

The chain recombines TRBV5-1 with TRBJ1-5; D might be TRBD1 (5 bases). Trimming shortened V by 4 bases and J by 3 bases, and 11 bases separated the two germline ends. The CDR3 is made up of 14 amino acids. Germline assignment: CDR1 SGHRS and CDR2 YFSETQ. The CDR3 bases are TGCGCCAGCAGCCCGGGGGGTCCCAATCAGCCCCAGCATTTT. Translating gives CASSPGGPNQPQHF.

This chain links TRBV7-2 with TRBJ2-2; TRBD2 might be the D (6 bases). The germline CDR1 and CDR2 sequences are SGHTA and FQGNSA. The CDR3 runs to 13 residues. V lost 5 bases and J 6 bases, leaving 10 bases between the germline ends. The CDR3 loop is CASSARLAGELFF. CDR3 sequence (DNA): TGTGCCAGCAGCGCTCGACTAGCCGGGGAGCTGTTTTTT.

The J gene is TRBJ2-3, the V gene TRBV5-6; 10 bases are shared with TRBD2. Trimming at V came to 0 bases and at J to 5 bases, leaving 9 bases not matched to a gene. Per the germline V gene, CDR1 is SGHDT and CDR2 is YYEEEE. CDR3 size: 17 residues. The CDR3 is CASSLVQASGGGDTQYF. The CDR3 nucleotides read TGTGCCAGCAGCTTGGTACAGGCTAGCGGGGGAGGAGATACGCAGTATTTT.

This rearrangement joins TRBV30 to TRBJ1-6; no clear D gene. Per the germline V gene, CDR1 is GTSNPN and CDR2 is SVGIG (reference sequence). The CDR3 length is 13 residues. V was trimmed by 5 bases and J by 5 bases, leaving 10 bases between them. The CDR3 reads CAWRERNNSPLHF. DNA for the CDR3: TGTGCCTGGCGCGAGAGAAATAATTCACCCCTCCACTTT.